This passage covers 6 T cell receptor beta chains from one sample sequenced in a study of CD8+ T cells in alopecia areata. The treatment is: oral pan-JAK inhibitor, 5-10 mg twice daily. cDNA serving as the sequencing template came from extracted, reverse transcribed RNA. The repertoire was sequenced with immunoSEQ multiplex PCR; TCRdb's copy has only in-frame clones and lacks some. The sample records more than 150,000 clones, around 60% being singletons. The material was CD4+ T cells sorted from blood, obtained at week 4, from a patient treated with tofacitinib. The receptors come from a human donor with alopecia areata.

The V gene is TRBV29-1, the J gene TRBJ1-1; 7 positions match TRBD1. With 5 bases clipped from V and 9 bases from J, the junction kept 9 bases outside the gene matches. The CDR3 totals 12 residues. Germline V gene data show CDR1 as SQVTM and CDR2 as ANQGSEA. The CDR3 reads CSVWDRSRQAFF. The CDR3 nucleotides are TGCAGCGTTTGGGACAGATCCCGTCAAGCTTTCTTT.

Only a few counts were recorded for this clone. The V gene is TRBV23-1, the J gene TRBJ1-5; 8 bases match TRBD1. TRBV23-1 is labeled an ORF, and its function is uncertain. Trimming cost V 0 bases and J 2 bases; bases outside gene matches: 9. The CDR3 is 18 residues long. The CDR3 DNA reads TGCGCCAGCAGTCAATCTACCGTCCCGGGACAGGGCAATCAGCCCCAGCATTTT. The encoded protein is CASSQSTVPGQGNQPQHF.

V usage is TRBV7-6 and J usage is TRBJ2-5, with TRBD2 matching over 13 bases. The CDR3 extends over 16 amino acids. The J segment lost 4 bases and the V segment lost 3 bases, leaving 5 bases of the junction unmatched. Per germline, CDR1 SGHVS and CDR2 FNYEAQ. CDR3 loop: CASSFKLAGGPETQYF. In nucleotides, the CDR3 is TGTGCCAGCAGCTTTAAACTAGCGGGGGGGCCAGAGACCCAGTACTTC.

The V gene is TRBV6-5, the J gene TRBJ2-7, with D unresolved. CDR1 and CDR2 (germline): MNHEY, SVGAGI. CDR3 length: 13 residues. V lost 2 bases to trimming and J lost 3 bases, with 8 bases between them. CDR3 bases: TGTGCCAGCAGTTACGGTACAAACTACGAGCAGTACTTC. Protein product: CASSYGTNYEQYF.

This chain joins TRBV4-2 and TRBJ2-1, with D perhaps matching TRBD1 (5 bases). Trimming pared 11 bases from V and 1 base from J, leaving 6 bases between. The CDR3 runs to 11 residues. CDR1 LGHNA and CDR2 YNFKEQ come from the germline V gene. The CDR3, as DNA: TGTGCCGCAGGGTCCTACAATGAGCAGTTCTTC. This translates into CAAGSYNEQFF.

The chain recombines TRBV5-1 with TRBJ2-3; 9 positions match TRBD2. The trim removed 4 bases at V and 2 bases at J, leaving 8 bases unmatched. Germline-derived CDR1 and CDR2 are SGHRS and YFSETQ. This CDR3 contains 16 residues. This CDR3 reads CASSVRLADHTDTQYF. The CDR3 nucleotides read TGCGCCAGCAGCGTGAGACTAGCGGATCACACAGATACGCAGTATTTT.